This passage covers 32 T cell receptor beta chains from one sample sequenced in a study of CD8+CD57+ T cells in acquired aplastic anemia. Genomic DNA, the template, was used for profiling of the TCR beta VDJ and CDR3. TCRdb fed the reads into MiXCR, producing one record per CDR3 protein. The table shows about 180,000 distinct CDR3 sequences, with almost 50% occurring only once. Patients chosen for sequencing had shown CD8+CD57+ cell expansion by flow cytometry. The sequencing sample was made of sorted CD4+, CD8+, or CD8+CD57+ T cells (not recorded which) from PBMCs. These receptors were taken from a human donor with aplastic anemia.

This clonotype was counted a few times. The gene calls are TRBV24-1 and TRBJ2-3; 9 bases match TRBD1. This CDR3 has 14 amino acids. Germline CDR1 reads KGHDR; CDR2 reads SFDVKD. Unmatched junction bases numbered 3, after V lost 9 bases and J lost 0 bases. In nucleotides, the CDR3 is TGTGCCACCGAACAGGGGGCTAGCACAGATACGCAGTATTTT. This sequence encodes CATEQGASTDTQYF.

This clonotype occurred a few times. The V and J genes are TRBV4-3 and TRBJ2-7; D is possibly TRBD2 (5 bases). V was shortened by 0 bases and J by 5 bases, with 17 bases between the two germline ends. The CDR3 spans 16 residues. Germline V CDR1 and CDR2: LGHNA, YSLEER. CDR3 sequence reads: CASSQDQTGFNNEQYF. The CDR3 region has the DNA TGCGCCAGCAGCCAAGACCAGACGGGGTTCAACAACGAGCAGTACTTC.

The V and J genes are TRBV30 and TRBJ1-6, with D unclear. V was shortened by 2 bases and J by 7 bases, with 6 bases between the two germline ends. CDR3 length equals 12 residues. Germline V gives CDR1 GTSNPN, CDR2 SVGIG (reference sequence). In DNA form, the CDR3 reads TGTGCCTGGAGTAAGGAGAATTCACCCCTCCACTTT. Its translation is CAWSKENSPLHF. Filled out from reference TRBV30 and TRBJ1-6, the complete variable domain reads SQTIHQWPATLVQPVGSPLSLECTVEGTSNPNLYWYRQAAGRGLQLLFYSVGIGQISSEVPQNLSASRPQDRQFILSSKKLLLSDSGFYLCAWSKENSPLHFGNGTRLTVT.

V and J are TRBV28 and TRBJ1-6; D is undetermined. The CDR3 is made up of 13 amino acids. Trimming left V 3 bases short and J 7 bases short, with 7 bases between. Germline-derived CDR1 and CDR2 are MDHEN and SYDVKM. The DNA of the CDR3 is TGTGCCAGCAGTTTCAGGCGGAATTCACCCCTCCACTTT. Its translation is CASSFRRNSPLHF.

As regards this clonotype: It may be a read error: a sequence one base away is much more abundant. V gene TRBV3-1 combines with J gene TRBJ2-2; 10 positions agree with TRBD1. CDR1 is LGHDT and CDR2 is YNNKEL in the germline V gene (reference sequence). The CDR3 has 15 amino acids. The CDR3, as DNA: TGTGCCAGCAGTTACGGACAGGGGGTTACCGGGGAGCTGCTTTTT. It yields the protein CASSYGQGVTGELLF.

In this sample, this clonotype turned up many times. V gene TRBV6-4 combines with J gene TRBJ2-3; 8 bases align to TRBD2. Germline V CDR1 and CDR2: MRHNA, SNTAGT. V lost 3 bases to trimming and J lost 2 bases; unmatched junction nucleotides: 7. The CDR3 contains 16 residues. The CDR3 protein is CASSDTPGGATDTQYF. The DNA for the CDR3 is TGTGCCAGCAGTGATACGCCCGGGGGGGCCACAGATACGCAGTATTTT.

The chain couples TRBV5-5 to TRBJ2-7; 9 bases line up with TRBD1. Germline loops: CDR1 SGHKS, CDR2 YYEKEE (reference sequence). The length of the CDR3 is 16 residues. Trimming removed 6 bases from V and 0 bases from J; junction bases left unmatched: 10. The CDR3 coding sequence is TGTGCCAGCATATTCCCGGGACAGGGAGGCTCCTACGAGCAGTACTTC. This codes for CASIFPGQGGSYEQYF.

J is TRBJ2-7 and V is TRBV25-1; D uncertain. V lost 6 bases and J lost 0, with 15 bases in between. CDR3 length: 15 residues. From germline, CDR1 is MGHDK and CDR2 SYGVNS. The CDR3 DNA follows: TGTGCCAGCAGGACCCCCAGTCGGAGCTCCTACGAGCAGTACTTC. This codes for CASRTPSRSSYEQYF.

This chain uses TRBV6-2 or TRBV6-3 with TRBJ2-7; D unresolved. V lost 6 bases to trimming and J lost 3 bases, with 6 bases between them. The CDR3 spans 11 residues. The germline CDR1 and CDR2 sequences are MNHEY and SVGEGT. The CDR3 coding sequence is TGTGCCAGCAGCAAGTACTACGAGCAGTACTTC. Encoded protein: CASSKYYEQYF.

The genes are TRBV2 and TRBJ2-5; D is ambiguous. Trimming took off 7 bases at V and 4 bases at J, with 10 bases between the two ends. Germline loops: CDR1 SNHLY, CDR2 FYNNEI. This CDR3 contains 12 residues. CDR3 bases: TGTGCCAGCAATCGGATAAGAGAGACCCAGTACTTC. Translating gives CASNRIRETQYF. Based on the CDR3 plus reference TRBV2 and TRBJ2-5, the full variable domain is EPEVTQTPSHQVTQMGQEVILRCVPISNHLYFYWYRQILGQKVEFLVSFYNNEISEKSEIFDDQFSVERPDGSNFTLKIRSTKLEDSAMYFCASNRIRETQYFGPGTRLLVL.

In the case of this clonotype: At one of its ends the junction is not consistent with the germline gene, which may arise from a read error. The chain uses TRBV20-1 and TRBJ2-3; 7 bases are shared with TRBD2. Looked up from germline, CDR1 is DFQATT and CDR2 is SNEGSKA (reference sequence). The CDR3 consists of 18 residues. The CDR3 DNA sequence: TGCAGTGCGAGAGATCTCATCGGCGGGAGTTCCGGCACAGATACGCAGTATTTT. Protein: CSARDLIGGSSGTDTQYF.

This clonotype was counted many times. V and J are TRBV12-3 or TRBV12-4 and TRBJ1-2; 7 bases are shared with TRBD1. CDR3 length equals 14 residues. V gave up 1 base and J gave up 8 bases; unmatched junction bases: 7. The CDR3 sequence is CASSLGQGIQGYTF. The CDR3 nucleotides are TGTGCCAGCAGTTTAGGACAGGGAATACAGGGCTACACCTTC.

This chain joins TRBV5-1 and TRBJ2-7, with TRBD2 matching over 16 bases. Germline V gene lookup returns CDR1 SGHRS and CDR2 YFSETQ. The CDR3 is 18 residues long. Trimming at V came to 4 bases and at J to 3 bases, leaving 10 bases not matched to a gene. The CDR3 spells CASSPLGLAGGLGYEQYF. The CDR3 nucleotides are TGCGCCAGCAGCCCGCTGGGACTAGCGGGGGGGCTGGGCTACGAGCAGTACTTC.

This clonotype was seen repeatedly, ten times or more. The chain combines TRBV5-1 with TRBJ2-2, with TRBD1 matching 8 bases. Unmatched junction bases numbered 6, after V lost 2 bases and J lost 0 bases. The V gene's germline CDR1 is SGHRS and CDR2 YFSETQ. This CDR3 has 17 residues. The CDR3 sequence: CASSFSPTGANTGELFF. For the CDR3, the DNA is TGCGCCAGCAGCTTCTCCCCGACAGGGGCGAACACCGGGGAGCTGTTTTTT.

The chain has TRBV20-1 and TRBJ2-7, with 8 nucleotides matching TRBD2. With 8 bases clipped from V and 5 bases from J, the junction kept 11 bases outside the gene matches. Germline CDR1 reads DFQATT; CDR2 reads SNEGSKA (reference sequence). The CDR3 runs to 13 residues. CDR3 in DNA: TGCAGTACTACTGGGAGCGGGGGAGACGAGCAGTACTTC. Encoded protein: CSTTGSGGDEQYF.

The chain is built from TRBV2 and TRBJ1-6; D is unclear. Trimming cost V 0 bases and J 9 bases, with 15 bases left between them. Germline V gene lookup returns CDR1 SNHLY and CDR2 FYNNEI. The CDR3 is 16 amino acids. The CDR3 DNA follows: TGTGCCAGCAGTGAAGCGCTGCCTGCTTCAGGTTCACCCCTCCACTTT. It is translated as CASSEALPASGSPLHF.

J is TRBJ1-6 and V is TRBV5-4; possibly TRBD1 for D (6 bases). The CDR3 is made up of 15 amino acids. Trimming removed 4 bases at V and 9 bases at J, with 17 bases between. Germline V gene sequence: CDR1 SGHNT, CDR2 YYREEE (reference sequence). The CDR3, as DNA: TGTGCCAGCAGCCCTTCTGCCGGACAGTTTTCACCCCTCCACTTT. This encodes CASSPSAGQFSPLHF.

The chain links TRBV10-2 to TRBJ2-7, with D possibly called TRBD1 or TRBD2 (5 bases each). The V end lost 2 bases, the J end lost 2 bases, and 10 bases lay between the germline ends. CDR1 WSHSY and CDR2 SAAADI come from the germline V gene. The CDR3 runs to 14 residues. The CDR3 bases are TGCGCCAGCAGTGAGATGGGGGTTACCTACGAGCAGTACTTC. The encoded protein is CASSEMGVTYEQYF.

The V call is TRBV20-1, the J call TRBJ2-3; 10 nucleotides align to TRBD2. After removal of 3 bases from V and 11 bases from J, the junction contained 17 bases not matched to a gene. In germline, CDR1 is DFQATT, CDR2 SNEGSKA (reference sequence). The CDR3 is 16 residues long. The CDR3 bases are TGCAGTGCTAGCCCCTTAGCGGGGGGCTCCTACAATGAGCAGTATTTT. Amino acids: CSASPLAGGSYNEQYF.

This clonotype was counted a single time. The rearrangement uses TRBV20-1 and TRBJ2-1; 7 bases are a match to TRBD2. With 0 bases clipped from V and 5 bases from J, the junction kept 10 bases outside the gene matches. The CDR3 is made up of 16 amino acids. CDR1 is DFQATT and CDR2 is SNEGSKA in the germline V gene (reference sequence). CDR3 in DNA: TGCAGTGCTAGAGATCCTCGCGCGGGAGTAGACAATGAGCAGTTCTTC. As protein: CSARDPRAGVDNEQFF.

This clonotype has ten or more counts. CDR3 DNA: TGTGCCAGCAGTGAAGGATTAGGCAGACCCGGGGAGCTGTTTTTT. It translates to CASSEGLGRPGELFF. The J gene is TRBJ2-2, the V gene TRBV2; D is ambiguous. This CDR3 is 15 amino acids long. The germline V gene has CDR1 SNHLY and CDR2 FYNNEI. Trimming left V 1 base short and J 6 bases short, with 12 bases between.

This clonotype was detected once. V and J are TRBV2 and TRBJ2-1; 11 nucleotides align to TRBD2. CDR1 SNHLY and CDR2 FYNNEI come from the germline V gene. Unmatched junction bases numbered 7, after V lost 9 bases and J lost 9 bases. The CDR3 totals 13 residues. The CDR3 loop reads CASVAGGQGEQFF. DNA for the CDR3: TGTGCCAGTGTAGCGGGGGGGCAGGGTGAGCAGTTCTTC.

The chain employs TRBV2 and TRBJ1-6; TRBD1 might be the D (5 bases). Trimming pared 7 bases from V and 10 bases from J, leaving 17 bases between. Per germline, CDR1 SNHLY and CDR2 FYNNEI. This CDR3 contains 14 residues. The CDR3: CASKGTGSFSPLHF. DNA of the CDR3: TGTGCCAGCAAAGGGACGGGATCATTCTCACCCCTCCACTTT. Using reference TRBV2 and TRBJ1-6 for the parts outside the CDR3, the full variable domain is EPEVTQTPSHQVTQMGQEVILRCVPISNHLYFYWYRQILGQKVEFLVSFYNNEISEKSEIFDDQFSVERPDGSNFTLKIRSTKLEDSAMYFCASKGTGSFSPLHFGNGTRLTVT.

The chain uses TRBV2 and TRBJ1-2, with D possibly matching TRBD1 (6 bases). V was cut by 6 bases and J by 4 bases, with 21 bases left in between. This CDR3 has 16 residues. Germline loops: CDR1 SNHLY, CDR2 FYNNEI. The CDR3 protein is CASREGSDRFGYGYTF. The CDR3 bases are TGTGCCAGCAGGGAGGGCTCTGACAGGTTTGGCTATGGCTACACCTTC.

This clonotype was seen a handful of times. This chain connects TRBV12-3 or TRBV12-4 to TRBJ2-7; 14 bases agree with TRBD2. The CDR3 spans 19 residues. J was trimmed by 0 bases and V by 1 base; bases with no gene match: 8. The CDR3 DNA is TGTGCCAGCAGTTTAGGGGACGGGACTAGCGGGGGTAGCTCCTACGAGCAGTACTTC. This codes for CASSLGDGTSGGSSYEQYF.

The chain carries TRBV7-2 and TRBJ2-1; no firm D call. CDR3 length: 13 amino acids. CDR1 is SGHTA, CDR2 FQGNSA, per germline. V lost 5 bases and J 0 bases, leaving 5 bases between the germline ends. CDR3 loop: CASSRTSYNEQFF. As DNA, the CDR3 is TGTGCCAGCAGCCGGACCTCCTACAATGAGCAGTTCTTC.

The table lists this clonotype with many counts. The chain carries TRBV19 and TRBJ1-4; 7 bases line up with TRBD1. Losses at the gene ends were 4 bases for V and 8 bases for J; bases not matched to a gene: 7. The CDR3 is made up of 14 amino acids. In germline, CDR1 is LNHDA, CDR2 SQIVND (reference sequence). CDR3 DNA sequence: TGTGCCAGTAGTAAGGGCAGGGGGTTCGAAAAACTGTTTTTT. Protein product: CASSKGRGFEKLFF.

This clonotype was observed at least ten times. The genes are TRBV5-1 and TRBJ2-3, with 7 bases matching TRBD1. V dropped 0 bases and J dropped 6; count of bases not matched to a gene: 7. The CDR3 consists of 15 residues. CDR1 and CDR2 from the germline V gene are SGHRS and YFSETQ. The CDR3 nucleotides are TGCGCCAGCAGCTTGGATTACAGGGGTCTCGATACGCAGTATTTT. Amino acids: CASSLDYRGLDTQYF.

This clonotype was seen a few times. The chain carries TRBV10-3 and TRBJ1-1; 7 bases are a match to TRBD1. The CDR3 is 13 residues long. V trimming: 4 bases; J trimming: 3 bases; junction bases outside the gene matches: 2. CDR1 and CDR2 from the germline V gene are ENHRY and SYGVKD. The CDR3 protein is CAISGDRDTEAFF. CDR3 nucleotides: TGTGCCATCAGTGGAGACAGGGACACTGAAGCTTTCTTT.

The chain employs TRBV29-1 and TRBJ2-1; D possibly uses TRBD1 or TRBD2 (5 bases each). CDR3 length: 13 residues. Trimming cost V 5 bases and J 6 bases, with 14 bases left between them. The germline V gene encodes CDR1 SQVTM and CDR2 ANQGSEA. The CDR3 DNA reads as TGCAGCGTTTATCTGGGGACGGTCAATGAGCAGTTCTTC. Its translation: CSVYLGTVNEQFF.

This chain connects TRBV2 to TRBJ1-2, with 10 bases matching TRBD1. From germline, CDR1 is SNHLY and CDR2 FYNNEI. CDR3 length: 11 amino acids. Unmatched junction bases numbered 2, after V lost 6 bases and J lost 10 bases. The CDR3: CASRDRGFYTF. The CDR3 DNA reads TGTGCCAGCAGGGACAGGGGGTTCTACACCTTC.

Ten or more counts support this clonotype. The chain links TRBV9 to TRBJ1-4, with 9 bases identical to TRBD1. V lost 0 bases to trimming and J lost 10 bases; unmatched junction nucleotides: 10. The germline CDR1 and CDR2 sequences are SGDLS and YYNGEE. CDR3 length equals 16 residues. The CDR3 DNA reads as TGTGCCAGCAGCGTAGAGATGACAGGGGGATTTGGAAAACTGTTTTTT. It translates to CASSVEMTGGFGKLFF. Full variable domain (remainder filled in from reference TRBV9 and TRBJ1-4): DSGVTQTPKHLITATGQRVTLRCSPRSGDLSVYWYQQSLDQGLQFLIQYYNGEERAKGNILERFSAQQFPDLHSELNLSSLELGDSALYFCASSVEMTGGFGKLFFGSGTQLSVL.